What follows are 9 T cell receptor beta chains derived from one specimen sequenced in a study of shared clonotypes between healthy human individuals. Assay: immunoSEQ multiplex PCR; the TCRdb copy retains only in-frame clones and omits some. The sample lists 1.5 million to 1.9 million clones, around 98% occurring once. The sample consisted of naive CD4+ T cells sorted from blood. The subset is: CD45RA+ positively selected. These receptor sequences come from a man aged 25-45 years in good health.

CDR3 amino acids: CASSLSGTGQETQYF. The DNA of the CDR3 is TGTGCCAGCAGTTTATCCGGGACAGGGCAAGAGACCCAGTACTTC. The rearrangement links TRBV27 to TRBJ2-5, with 9 bases lining up with TRBD1. The V gene's germline CDR1 is MNHEY and CDR2 SMNVEV (reference sequence). This CDR3 has 15 amino acids. The V gene end was trimmed by 0 bases and the J gene end by 2 bases; junction bases not matched to a gene: 1.

The rearrangement links TRBV4-1 to TRBJ1-5; unclear D gene. This CDR3 comprises 14 residues. Per germline, CDR1 MGHRA and CDR2 YSYEKL. Trimming removed 4 bases at V and 4 bases at J, with 11 bases between. CDR3 nucleotide sequence: TGCGCCAGCAGCCCAGGCTCGGGAAATCAGCCCCAGCATTTT. Amino acids: CASSPGSGNQPQHF.

J is TRBJ2-7 and V is TRBV21-1; the D call in the table, TRBD2, was not verified against the DNA. TRBV21-1 is annotated as a pseudogene. The CDR3 length is 15 residues. This CDR3 is CASSKGGGSRSEQYF. CDR3 in DNA: TGTGCCAGCAGCAAAGGAGGTGGGTCACGCAGCGAGCAGTACTTC.

The J gene is TRBJ2-3, the V gene TRBV4-3; tentative D call: TRBD2 (6 bases). The CDR3 is 13 amino acids. The ends were cut back, 0 bases at V and 10 bases at J, with 11 bases in the middle. Germline lookup yields CDR1 LGHNA and CDR2 YSLEER. The CDR3 is CASSQEAAGSQYF. The CDR3 region has the DNA TGCGCCAGCAGCCAAGAGGCCGCGGGATCGCAGTATTTT.

V and J are TRBV5-1 and TRBJ2-1; 12 nucleotides line up with TRBD2. Per germline, CDR1 SGHRS and CDR2 YFSETQ. The CDR3 runs 18 residues. Unmatched junction bases numbered 11, after V lost 0 bases and J lost 7 bases. CDR3 DNA: TGCGCCAGCAGCTTGGCGCCCTGGCTAGCGGGGGGGACAAATGAGCAGTTCTTC. This translates into CASSLAPWLAGGTNEQFF.

V usage is TRBV19 and J usage is TRBJ2-6; D perhaps matches TRBD1 (5 bases). V lost 7 bases and J lost 0, with 13 bases in between. CDR1 is LNHDA, CDR2 SQIVND, per germline (reference sequence). The length of the CDR3 is 16 residues. The CDR3 region is CASNQGLLSGANVLTF. The CDR3, as DNA: TGTGCCAGTAATCAGGGCCTCCTCTCTGGGGCCAACGTCCTGACTTTC.

This chain uses TRBV2 with TRBJ2-7; TRBD2 aligns across 7 bases. With V trimmed by 6 bases and J by 4 bases, 9 bases remained unmatched. Germline CDR1 reads SNHLY; CDR2 reads FYNNEI. This CDR3 region has 14 residues. CDR3 region: CASSLTSTAYEQYF. The CDR3 nucleotides read TGTGCCAGCAGCCTGACTAGCACGGCATACGAGCAGTACTTC.

The chain joins TRBV29-1 to TRBJ2-1, with TRBD2 matching 7 bases. V shed 0 bases and J 4 bases; nucleotides not matched to a gene: 15. CDR1 and CDR2 (germline): SQVTM, ANQGSEA. The CDR3 is 18 residues long. CDR3 sequence: CSVEEYPPGRIGYNEQFF. For the CDR3, the DNA is TGCAGCGTTGAAGAATATCCCCCCGGGAGGATAGGTTACAATGAGCAGTTCTTC.

The rearrangement joins TRBV11-2 to TRBJ2-1; tentatively, D is TRBD1 (6 bases). The CDR3 runs 15 residues. V was clipped by 0 bases and J by 9 bases, with 15 bases between them. CDR1 and CDR2 (germline): SGHAT, FQNNGV. The CDR3 protein is CASSLDWGLQGEQFF. The CDR3 DNA is TGTGCCAGCAGCTTAGACTGGGGGCTGCAAGGTGAGCAGTTCTTC. The variable domain in full, with the rest retrieved from reference TRBV11-2 and TRBJ2-1, is EAGVAQSPRYKIIEKRQSVAFWCNPISGHATLYWYQQILGQGPKLLIQFQNNGVVDDSQLPKDRFSAERLKGVDSTLKIQPAKLEDSAVYLCASSLDWGLQGEQFFGPGTRLTVL.